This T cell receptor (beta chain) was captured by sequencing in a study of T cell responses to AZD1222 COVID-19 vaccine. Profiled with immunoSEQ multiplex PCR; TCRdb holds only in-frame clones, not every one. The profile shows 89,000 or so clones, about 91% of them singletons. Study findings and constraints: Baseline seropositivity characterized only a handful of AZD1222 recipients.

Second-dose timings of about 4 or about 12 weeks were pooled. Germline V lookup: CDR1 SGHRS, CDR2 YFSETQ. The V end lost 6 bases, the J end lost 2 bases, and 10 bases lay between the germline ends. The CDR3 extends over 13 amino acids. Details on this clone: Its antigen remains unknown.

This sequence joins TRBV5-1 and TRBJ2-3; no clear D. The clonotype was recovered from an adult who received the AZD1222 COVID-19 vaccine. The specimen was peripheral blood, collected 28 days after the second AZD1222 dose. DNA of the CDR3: TGCGCCAGCAAGGAGCGACCCACAGATACGCAGTATTTT. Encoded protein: CASKERPTDTQYF.